This TCR beta chain was captured by sequencing in a study of cytomegalovirus exposure and HLA in healthy donors. Study in general: Out of around 360 genotyped donors, less than 85% belonged to the Caucasian-associated ancestry cluster. Study observations and caveats: Reportedly, a later analysis found an Asian-associated ancestry cluster had fewer N-insertions than the approximately 700-donor mean. Accurate prediction of HLA-A and HLA-B alleles (for most subjects) was reportedly achieved from TCR beta sequences.

Germline-derived CDR1 and CDR2 are SGHAT and FQNNGV. The V and J ends lost 3 bases and 3 bases respectively, with 18 bases between them. The CDR3 totals 16 residues. PCR involved 60 Vbeta and 13 Jbeta primers. TCRdb's copy holds only in-frame clones and misses some; the assay was immunoSEQ multiplex PCR. The sample lists approximately 200,000 clones, 65% to 90% occurring once. This clone occurred a few times. Its cognate antigen is unknown. This sequence joins TRBV11-2 and TRBJ2-7; possibly TRBD2 for D (7 bases). Sequences were obtained from PBMCs. The origin of this receptor is a woman between 50 and 59 years old in good health and CMV-seronegative. CDR3: CASSFGRGGKGYEQYF. In nucleotides, the CDR3 is TGTGCCAGCAGCTTCGGAAGGGGGGGAAAGGGCTACGAGCAGTACTTC.